These 7 T cell receptor beta chains came from one sample sequenced in a study of regulatory dendritic cells for organ transplantation. Here immunoSEQ multiplex PCR was the method, and the copy in TCRdb shows in-frame clones only, minus some. The table has fewer than 20,000 clones, less than 85% seen once. Sorted T cells were CFSE-labeled and cultured roughly five days with allogeneic regulatory or mature dendritic cells at 1:10. These TCRs are of unknown antigen specificity. Sequencing was carried out using memory CD4+ T cells from blood cultured with regulatory dendritic cells. Subset reported: CD45RO+ memory T cells. The receptors were gathered from a human donor in good health.

CDR3 protein: CASSLVGDPANEKLFF. The CDR3 nucleotides read TGTGCCAGCAGCTTAGTTGGGGATCCGGCTAATGAAAAACTGTTTTTT. V is TRBV7-6 and J is TRBJ1-4; unclear D gene. The CDR3 contains 16 residues. V was pared by 1 base and J by 3 bases, with 12 bases between. Germline-derived CDR1 and CDR2 are SGHVS and FNYEAQ.

This clone was observed a single time. This rearrangement joins TRBV7-9 to TRBJ2-3, with D maybe TRBD1 (6 bases). Germline-derived CDR1 and CDR2 are SEHNR and FQNEAQ (reference sequence). With 4 bases removed from V and 2 bases from J, the gap between germline ends came to 13 bases. This CDR3 has 15 amino acids. Written as DNA, the CDR3 is TGTGCCAGCAGCTCAGACCGGGACATCACAGATACGCAGTATTTT. It is translated as CASSSDRDITDTQYF.

This chain uses TRBV7-3 with TRBJ2-2; D is undetermined. The CDR3 length is 14 residues. In germline, CDR1 is SGHTA, CDR2 FQGTGA. V was cut by 2 bases and J by 2 bases, with 6 bases left in between. CDR3: CASSLPDNTGELFF. CDR3 nucleotides: TGTGCCAGCAGCTTACCGGATAACACCGGGGAGCTGTTTTTT.

This clone has more than one count but fewer than ten. The J gene is TRBJ1-5, the V gene TRBV19, with TRBD1 as a possible D gene (5 bases). Germline lookup yields CDR1 LNHDA and CDR2 SQIVND (reference sequence). Trimming left V 6 bases short and J 2 bases short, with 17 bases between. The CDR3 is made up of 16 amino acids. CDR3 DNA sequence: TGTGCCAGTAGGGTACAGGCGGGAGGAGGCAATCAGCCCCAGCATTTT. The encoded protein is CASRVQAGGGNQPQHF.

This clone was detected a few times. The CDR3 sequence: CASSITRDTYEQYF. The CDR3 nucleotides are TGTGCCAGTAGTATAACCAGGGACACCTACGAGCAGTACTTC. The chain links TRBV19 to TRBJ2-7; a possible D gene is TRBD1 (6 bases). The V end was cut by 2 bases, the J end by 2 bases, with 10 bases between. The CDR3 runs 14 residues. Germline V gene sequence: CDR1 LNHDA, CDR2 SQIVND (reference sequence).

This clone has just one count. This chain connects TRBV5-6 to TRBJ2-5; 8 positions match TRBD2. V shed 1 base, J shed 5 bases, and the junction held 7 bases outside the gene matches. The CDR3 length is 15 residues. Germline V gene lookup returns CDR1 SGHDT and CDR2 YYEEEE. The CDR3 DNA follows: TGTGCCAGCAGCTTGTTCGGGGGGGCCGGTGAGACCCAGTACTTC. It is translated as CASSLFGGAGETQYF.

The chain links TRBV28 to TRBJ1-5, with TRBD1 as a possible D gene (5 bases). Trimming removed 2 bases at V and 6 bases at J, with 11 bases between. CDR3 size: 14 residues. Germline V CDR1 and CDR2: MDHEN, SYDVKM. CDR3 coding DNA: TGTGCCAGCAGTTTAGGGTCCAGGGCTCAGCCCCAGCATTTT. Protein: CASSLGSRAQPQHF.